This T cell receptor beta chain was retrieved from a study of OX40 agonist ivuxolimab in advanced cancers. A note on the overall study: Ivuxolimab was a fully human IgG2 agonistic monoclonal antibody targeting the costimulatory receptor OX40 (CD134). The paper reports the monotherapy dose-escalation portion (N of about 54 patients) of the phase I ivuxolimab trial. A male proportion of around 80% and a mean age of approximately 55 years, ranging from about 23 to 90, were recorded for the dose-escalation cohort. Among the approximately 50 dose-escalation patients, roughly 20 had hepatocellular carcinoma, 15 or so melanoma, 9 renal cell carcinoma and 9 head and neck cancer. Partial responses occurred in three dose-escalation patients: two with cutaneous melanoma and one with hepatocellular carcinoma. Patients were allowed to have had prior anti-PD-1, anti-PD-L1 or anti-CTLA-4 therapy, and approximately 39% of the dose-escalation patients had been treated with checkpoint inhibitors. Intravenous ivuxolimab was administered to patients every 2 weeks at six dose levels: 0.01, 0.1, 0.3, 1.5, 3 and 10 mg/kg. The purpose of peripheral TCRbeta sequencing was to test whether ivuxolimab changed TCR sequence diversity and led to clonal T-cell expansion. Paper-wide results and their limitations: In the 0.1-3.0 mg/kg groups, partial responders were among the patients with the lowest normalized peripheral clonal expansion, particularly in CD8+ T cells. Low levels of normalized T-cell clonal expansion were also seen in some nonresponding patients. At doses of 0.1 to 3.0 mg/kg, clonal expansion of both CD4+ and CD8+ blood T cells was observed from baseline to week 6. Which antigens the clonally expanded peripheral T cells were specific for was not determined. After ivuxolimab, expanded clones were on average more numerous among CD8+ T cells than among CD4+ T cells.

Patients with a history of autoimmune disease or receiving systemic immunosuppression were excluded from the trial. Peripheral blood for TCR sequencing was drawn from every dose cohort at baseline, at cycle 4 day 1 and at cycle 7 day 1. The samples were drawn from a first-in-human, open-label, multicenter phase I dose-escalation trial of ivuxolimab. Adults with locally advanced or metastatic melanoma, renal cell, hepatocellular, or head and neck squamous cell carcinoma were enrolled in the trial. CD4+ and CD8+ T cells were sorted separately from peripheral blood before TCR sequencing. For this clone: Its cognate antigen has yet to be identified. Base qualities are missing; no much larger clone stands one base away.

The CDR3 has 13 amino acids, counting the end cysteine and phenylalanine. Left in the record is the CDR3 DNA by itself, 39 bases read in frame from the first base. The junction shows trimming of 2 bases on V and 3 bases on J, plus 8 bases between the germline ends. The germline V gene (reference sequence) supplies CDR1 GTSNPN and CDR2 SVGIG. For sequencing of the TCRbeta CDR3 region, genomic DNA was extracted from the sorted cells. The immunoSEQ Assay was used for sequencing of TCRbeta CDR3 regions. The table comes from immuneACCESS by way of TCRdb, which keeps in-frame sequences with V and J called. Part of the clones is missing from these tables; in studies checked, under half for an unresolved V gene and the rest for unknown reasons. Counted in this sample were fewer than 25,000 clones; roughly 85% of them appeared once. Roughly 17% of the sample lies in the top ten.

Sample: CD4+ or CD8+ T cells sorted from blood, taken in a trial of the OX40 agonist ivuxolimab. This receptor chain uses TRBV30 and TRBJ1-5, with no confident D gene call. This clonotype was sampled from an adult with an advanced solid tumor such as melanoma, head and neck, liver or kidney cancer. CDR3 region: CAWSTLYNQPQHF. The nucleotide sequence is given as TGTGCCTGGAGTACTCTATACAATCAGCCCCAGCATTTT.